The 3 T cell receptor beta chains listed next were all sequenced from one sample in a study of T cell responses to AZD1222 COVID-19 vaccine (dated by TCRdb to the early 2020s). Library generation was performed with the immunoSEQ multiplex PCR assay. TCRdb's version of the immuneACCESS table is confined to in-frame rearrangements and falls short of the full clone set. An unresolved V gene accounts for under half of the shortfall where checked; the remainder is of unknown origin. The sample yields roughly 150,000 clones; 91% were counted once. The ten largest make up about 1.5% of the sample. The meaning of the sample's time point label: baseline before first vaccination. The specimen comprised peripheral blood, sampled on day 0 of AZD1222 vaccination. Source of these receptors: an adult in good health.

This rearrangement joins TRBV5-1 to TRBJ1-2, with D tentatively TRBD1 (5 bases). The CDR3 is made up of 12 amino acids. Trimming pared 5 bases from V and 6 bases from J, leaving 11 bases between. Germline CDR1 reads SGHRS; CDR2 reads YFSETQ. Here the CDR3 DNA reads TGCGCCAGCAGAGGGCAGGGCCATGGCTACACCTTC. Translation: CASRGQGHGYTF.

The genes are TRBV5-6 and TRBJ1-6; a possible D gene is TRBD1 (5 bases). The CDR3 extends over 15 amino acids. The germline V gene has CDR1 SGHDT and CDR2 YYEEEE. The V gene lost 0 bases and the J gene lost 8 bases, with 12 bases spanning the gap. The CDR3 DNA is TGTGCCAGCAGCTTGGAGTCGGGGCTCGATTCACCCCTCCACTTT. Its translation: CASSLESGLDSPLHF.

The V gene is TRBV5-1, the J gene TRBJ2-3; 10 nucleotides align to TRBD1. CDR3 length: 15 amino acids. V lost 6 bases, J lost 2 bases, and 6 bases stayed unmatched. Germline V CDR1 and CDR2: SGHRS, YFSETQ. The CDR3 loop reads CASTRQGAPTDTQYF. DNA of the CDR3: TGCGCCAGCACCAGACAGGGGGCGCCCACAGATACGCAGTATTTT.